Below are 18 T cell receptor beta chains sequenced from a single sample in a study of blood T cell repertoires in COVID-19. Profiled with immunoSEQ multiplex PCR; TCRdb holds only in-frame clones, not every one. The table has roughly 300,000 clones, about 89% seen once; the top ten hold approximately 7.8%. The sequenced material came from peripheral blood. Receptors were obtained from a woman aged 45-60 years who had recovered from COVID-19.

The V call is TRBV7-2, the J call TRBJ1-5; D gene unclear. Trimming shortened V by 8 bases and J by 4 bases, and 12 bases separated the two germline ends. The CDR3 contains 13 residues. Germline V CDR1 and CDR2: SGHTA, FQGNSA. CDR3 nucleotide sequence: TGTGCCAGCGCGGCAGATCCTAATCAGCCCCAGCATTTT. Residues: CASAADPNQPQHF.

The chain has TRBV7-9 and TRBJ1-4; TRBD1 matches at 7 bases. V shed 1 base and J 3 bases; nucleotides not matched to a gene: 2. The CDR3 runs to 15 residues. The germline CDR1 and CDR2 sequences are SEHNR and FQNEAQ (reference sequence). The chain's CDR3 is CASSLVGTANEKLFF. For the CDR3, the DNA is TGTGCCAGCAGCTTAGTTGGGACAGCTAATGAAAAACTGTTTTTT.

The chain uses TRBV6-5 and TRBJ1-2; perhaps TRBD1 as D (6 bases). CDR1 is MNHEY, CDR2 SVGAGI, per germline. This CDR3 region has 13 residues. Trimming removed 8 bases at V and 7 bases at J, with 17 bases between. CDR3 sequence reads: CASQGLKGLGYTF. The CDR3 nucleotides are TGTGCCAGCCAGGGGCTCAAGGGGCTTGGCTACACCTTC.

In its sample, this clone was seen once. The chain has TRBV5-1 and TRBJ2-7, with D tentatively TRBD1 (5 bases). The V and J ends lost 3 bases and 2 bases respectively, with 15 bases between them. CDR1 SGHRS and CDR2 YFSETQ come from the germline V gene. The CDR3 has 15 amino acids. The CDR3 is CASSWGDGAPYEQYF. The CDR3 nucleotides read TGCGCCAGCAGCTGGGGTGATGGGGCCCCCTACGAGCAGTACTTC. Filled out from reference TRBV5-1 and TRBJ2-7, the complete variable domain reads KAGVTQTPRYLIKTRGQQVTLSCSPISGHRSVSWYQQTPGQGLQFLFEYFSETQRNKGNFPGRFSGRQFSNSRSEMNVSTLELGDSALYLCASSWGDGAPYEQYFGPGTRLTVT.

The chain employs TRBV3-1 (or the pseudogene TRBV3-2) and TRBJ1-6; D is unclear. The V gene lost 4 bases and the J gene lost 8 bases, with 12 bases spanning the gap. This CDR3 has 14 amino acids. CDR1 LGHDT and CDR2 YNNKEL come from the germline V gene (reference sequence). CDR3 coding DNA: TGTGCCAGCAGCCTCAGTCCCGGAGATTCACCCCTCCACTTT. Protein product: CASSLSPGDSPLHF.

The rearrangement uses TRBV5-1 and TRBJ1-4; possibly TRBD1 for D (6 bases). Germline CDR1 is SGHRS and CDR2 is YFSETQ. This CDR3 comprises 14 residues. The V gene lost 4 bases and the J gene lost 4 bases, with 11 bases spanning the gap. In nucleotides, the CDR3 is TGCGCCAGCAGCACGGACAGCCTTAATGAAAAACTGTTTTTT. It codes for CASSTDSLNEKLFF.

The chain employs TRBV5-1 and TRBJ2-4; TRBD2 agrees at 12 bases. CDR3 length: 17 residues. Trimming removed 4 bases from V and 0 bases from J; junction bases left unmatched: 5. From germline, CDR1 is SGHRS and CDR2 YFSETQ. CDR3 nucleotide sequence: TGCGCCAGCAGCCCGCCGGGACTAGCGGGAGCCAAAAACATTCAGTACTTC. Encoded protein: CASSPPGLAGAKNIQYF.

This clone was counted only a few times. The chain links TRBV5-8 to TRBJ2-5; D gene uncertain. Trimming cost V 4 bases and J 1 base, with 14 bases left between them. This CDR3 spans 15 amino acids. Germline values: CDR1 SGHTS, CDR2 YDEGEE. CDR3 DNA sequence: TGTGCCAGCAGCCGAAATACAGCTCCCCAAGAGACCCAGTACTTC. Protein: CASSRNTAPQETQYF.

This chain joins TRBV30 and TRBJ1-5; tentatively, D is TRBD1 (6 bases). The CDR3 loop spans 14 amino acids. Trimming left V 3 bases short and J 1 base short, with 10 bases between. In germline, CDR1 is GTSNPN, CDR2 SVGIG (reference sequence). The DNA of the CDR3 is TGTGCCTGGAGAAAACAGGGCAGCAATCAGCCCCAGCATTTT. Translated: CAWRKQGSNQPQHF.

The chain joins TRBV7-2 to TRBJ1-1; a weak D match, TRBD1 (6 bases). CDR1 SGHTA and CDR2 FQGNSA come from the germline V gene. The V gene lost 6 bases and the J gene lost 0 bases, with 20 bases spanning the gap. The CDR3 is made up of 17 amino acids. In nucleotides, the CDR3 is TGTGCCAGCAGTCCTATAGGAAAGGACAGCTTGAACACTGAAGCTTTCTTT. This codes for CASSPIGKDSLNTEAFF.

The chain employs TRBV4-2 and TRBJ2-1; TRBD2 agrees at 7 bases. Germline V gene data show CDR1 as LGHNA and CDR2 as YNFKEQ. The CDR3 sequence is 16 residues long. The ends lost 0 bases at V and 4 bases at J; junction bases unmatched: 6. The CDR3 region is CASSQELAGEYNEQFF. The DNA for the CDR3 is TGTGCCAGCAGCCAAGAGTTGGCGGGAGAGTACAATGAGCAGTTCTTC.

The table lists this clone with a few counts. The chain uses TRBV7-2 and TRBJ1-2; D may be TRBD1 (5 bases). The germline gives CDR1 SGHTA, CDR2 FQGNSA. The CDR3 runs 13 residues. Trimming took off 7 bases at V and 2 bases at J, with 11 bases between the two ends. The CDR3 DNA sequence: TGTGCCAGCACTAAATCAGGGAACTATGGCTACACCTTC. It translates to CASTKSGNYGYTF.

DNA for the CDR3: TGCAGCGTTGCGACGGGAGCGGGGTACGAGCAGTACTTC. Protein product: CSVATGAGYEQYF. The genes are TRBV29-1 and TRBJ2-7; TRBD2 matches at 7 bases. Germline lookup yields CDR1 SQVTM and CDR2 ANQGSEA. This CDR3 spans 13 amino acids. V dropped 4 bases and J dropped 4; count of bases not matched to a gene: 7.

This sequence joins TRBV7-9 and TRBJ2-7; 9 bases are shared with TRBD2. The CDR3 is 15 residues long. CDR1 SEHNR and CDR2 FQNEAQ come from the germline V gene (reference sequence). Germline trimming cut 4 bases from V and 4 bases from J; bases unmatched to any gene: 8. CDR3 sequence (DNA): TGTGCCAGCAGCTCTGCGACTAGCGGAGTTTACGAGCAGTACTTC. Its translation: CASSSATSGVYEQYF.

The gene calls are TRBV7-6 and TRBJ1-3, with 7 bases aligning to TRBD1. CDR3 size: 15 residues. J was trimmed by 2 bases and V by 5 bases; bases with no gene match: 6. Germline loops: CDR1 SGHVS, CDR2 FNYEAQ. For the CDR3, the DNA is TGTGCCAGCAGCGACATTACAGGGGCTGGAAACACCATATATTTT. Translated, it gives CASSDITGAGNTIYF.

V is TRBV5-1 and J is TRBJ2-7; D might be TRBD1 (6 bases). Trimming pared 3 bases from V and 2 bases from J, leaving 9 bases between. The CDR3 is made up of 13 amino acids. Germline CDR1 and CDR2: SGHRS and YFSETQ. CDR3 coding DNA: TGCGCCAGCAGCTCCCAGGGGACCTACGAGCAGTACTTC. Translating gives CASSSQGTYEQYF.

J is TRBJ1-4 and V is TRBV12-3 or TRBV12-4, with D possibly matching TRBD1 (5 bases). Trimming cost V 6 bases and J 7 bases, with 9 bases left between them. CDR3 length: 12 residues. The CDR3 protein is CASRQGIEKLFF. CDR3 nucleotides: TGTGCCAGCAGGCAGGGTATTGAAAAACTGTTTTTT.

V usage is TRBV18 and J usage is TRBJ1-1; possible D gene TRBD1, 5 bases. The CDR3 consists of 17 residues. Germline CDR1 is KGHSH and CDR2 is LQKENI. Trimming took off 6 bases at V and 5 bases at J, with 25 bases between the two ends. CDR3 nucleotide sequence: TGTGCCAGCTCCCAGTCGCAGGGCCGGACAAGTGGAACTGAAGCTTTCTTT. Encoded protein: CASSQSQGRTSGTEAFF.